A selection of T cell receptor beta chains follows, all from one sample in a study of blood T cell repertoires in COVID-19. Produced via immunoSEQ multiplex PCR; TCRdb's table is partial and in-frame only. The table lists 200,000 to 300,000 clones, about 88% of them singletons. What was sequenced was peripheral blood. The receptors stem from a woman aged 40 to 50 who had recovered from COVID-19. CDR3s include the opening cysteine and the closing phenylalanine or tryptophan. D genes are given only for firm matches. Some rows have no size entry. The others give once, few or many, or a class for an expanded clone.

length,J,V,size,D,CDR3,DNA
16,TRBJ1-4,TRBV6-5,NA,TRBD1,CASSYSGTEVLGKLFF,TGTGCCAGCAGTTACTCGGGGACAGAGGTTTTAGGAAAACTGTTTTTT
16,TRBJ1-2,TRBV7-8,NA,TRBD1,CASRPGQVNSDYGYTF,TGTGCCAGCAGGCCAGGACAGGTCAATTCTGACTATGGCTACACCTTC
14,TRBJ1-4,TRBV5-4,once,TRBD1,CASRDGTGGEKLFF,TGTGCCAGCAGGGACGGGACAGGGGGGGAAAAACTGTTTTTT
16,TRBJ1-1,TRBV7-9,NA,TRBD1,CASSLAATGRSTEAFF,TGTGCCAGCAGCTTAGCCGCGACAGGGAGATCCACTGAAGCTTTCTTT
15,TRBJ1-5,TRBV7-6,NA,TRBD1,CASSLGRGRNQPQHF,TGTGCCAGCAGCTTAGGCAGGGGGCGTAATCAGCCCCAGCATTTT
19,TRBJ2-1,TRBV5-4,NA,TRBD2,CASSRGGLAGVGSYNEQFF,TGTGCCAGCAGCCGGGGGGGACTAGCGGGAGTAGGTTCCTACAATGAGCAGTTCTTC
14,TRBJ2-1,TRBV5-1,NA,NA,CASSPPETYNEQFF,TGCGCCAGCAGCCCCCCCGAGACTTACAATGAGCAGTTCTTC
18,TRBJ2-7,TRBV7-6,NA,TRBD1,CASSRVKGQGAWSYEQYF,TGTGCCAGCAGCCGCGTCAAGGGACAGGGGGCTTGGTCCTACGAGCAGTACTTC
18,TRBJ1-5,TRBV19,NA,TRBD1,CASSPRDRGWMGNQPQHF,TGTGCCAGTAGTCCCCGGGACAGGGGGTGGATGGGCAATCAGCCCCAGCATTTT
15,TRBJ2-5,TRBV19,NA,NA,CASSIGRGEVETQYF,TGTGCCAGTAGTATAGGTAGGGGCGAAGTGGAGACCCAGTACTTC
15,TRBJ2-3,TRBV2,once,TRBD2,CASSEGDRGGDTQYF,TGTGCCAGCAGTGAAGGGGACCGGGGGGGAGATACGCAGTATTTT
16,TRBJ2-7,TRBV5-8,NA,TRBD2,CASSLAGTSGYYEQYF,TGTGCCAGCAGCTTGGCGGGGACTAGCGGTTACTACGAGCAGTACTTC
16,TRBJ2-6,TRBV27,NA,TRBD1,CASSGTGVAGANVLTF,TGTGCCAGCAGTGGGACAGGGGTCGCTGGGGCCAACGTCCTGACTTTC
16,TRBJ2-2,TRBV19,NA,NA,CASSPQAGGNTGELFF,TGTGCCAGTAGTCCCCAGGCGGGCGGGAACACCGGGGAGCTGTTTTTT
16,TRBJ2-1,TRBV2,NA,NA,CASRDLALSSYNEQFF,TGTGCCAGCAGAGACCTAGCTTTAAGCTCCTACAATGAGCAGTTCTTC
14,TRBJ2-5,TRBV10-3,once,NA,CAISGSGAGETQYF,TGTGCCATCAGTGGGTCAGGGGCTGGGGAGACCCAGTACTTC
13,TRBJ2-7,TRBV29-1,NA,NA,CSVAGAASYEQYF,TGCAGCGTTGCTGGGGCCGCGTCCTACGAGCAGTACTTC
15,TRBJ1-6,TRBV6-5,few,NA,CASTLLGSYYSPLHF,TGTGCCAGCACCCTACTGGGCAGCTACTATTCACCCCTCCACTTT
13,TRBJ2-1,TRBV30,NA,TRBD2,CAGLKRGYNEQFF,TGTGCCGGATTAAAGCGGGGCTACAATGAGCAGTTCTTC
15,TRBJ2-1,TRBV5-1,NA,TRBD1,CASSPRTGQQDEQFF,TGCGCCAGCAGCCCCCGTACGGGACAGCAGGATGAGCAGTTCTTC
14,TRBJ2-7,TRBV5-4,NA,NA,CASSEKGPSGEQYF,TGTGCCAGCAGCGAGAAGGGGCCTAGTGGCGAGCAGTACTTC
12,TRBJ2-5,TRBV20-1,NA,NA,CSASLHQETQYF,TGCAGTGCTAGTCTCCACCAAGAGACCCAGTACTTC
14,TRBJ2-3,TRBV6-5,NA,NA,CASSYRASTDTQYF,TGTGCCAGCAGTTACAGAGCTAGCACAGATACGCAGTATTTT
14,TRBJ1-1,TRBV5-1,NA,NA,CASSLGGAGTEAFF,TGCGCCAGCAGCTTGGGGGGCGCGGGGACTGAAGCTTTCTTT
15,TRBJ2-7,TRBV5-5,NA,TRBD2,CASSLLASGSVGQYF,TGTGCCAGCAGCTTGTTGGCTAGCGGGAGTGTTGGGCAGTACTTC
14,TRBJ2-1,TRBV10-3,once,TRBD2,CAISGGSSYNEQFF,TGTGCCATCAGCGGCGGGAGCTCCTACAATGAGCAGTTCTTC
16,TRBJ2-3,TRBV7-8,few,TRBD2,CASRPPWREGGDTQYF,TGTGCCAGCCGACCCCCCTGGCGGGAGGGCGGGGATACGCAGTATTTT
15,TRBJ2-5,TRBV5-6,NA,NA,CASSLGRGQGETQYF,TGTGCCAGCAGCTTGGGGAGGGGGCAGGGAGAGACCCAGTACTTC
13,TRBJ1-2,TRBV10-3,NA,TRBD1,CATKGAGNYGYTF,TGTGCCACCAAGGGGGCGGGTAACTATGGCTACACCTTC
15,TRBJ2-3,TRBV5-3,NA,NA,CARSLGGRGTDTQYF,TGTGCCAGAAGCCTCGGGGGGCGGGGCACAGATACGCAGTATTTT